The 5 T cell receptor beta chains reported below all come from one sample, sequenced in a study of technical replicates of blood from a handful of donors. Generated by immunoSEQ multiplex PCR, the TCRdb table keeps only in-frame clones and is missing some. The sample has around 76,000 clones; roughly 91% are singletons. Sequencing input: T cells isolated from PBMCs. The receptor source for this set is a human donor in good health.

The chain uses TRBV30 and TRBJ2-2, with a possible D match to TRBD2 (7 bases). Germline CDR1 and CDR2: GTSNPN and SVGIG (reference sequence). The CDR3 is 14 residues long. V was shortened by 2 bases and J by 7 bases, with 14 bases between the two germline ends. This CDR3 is CAWSRGGFDGELFF. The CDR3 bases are TGTGCCTGGAGTCGCGGGGGCTTTGACGGGGAGCTGTTTTTT.

The CDR3: CATADSPNTGELFF. The CDR3 DNA follows: TGTGCCACCGCGGACAGTCCGAACACCGGGGAGCTGTTTTTT. This rearrangement joins TRBV27 to TRBJ2-2; TRBD1 might be the D (6 bases). The CDR3 length is 14 residues. Deletions cut 10 bases from V and 0 bases from J, with 12 bases between. Germline V gene sequence: CDR1 MNHEY, CDR2 SMNVEV (reference sequence).

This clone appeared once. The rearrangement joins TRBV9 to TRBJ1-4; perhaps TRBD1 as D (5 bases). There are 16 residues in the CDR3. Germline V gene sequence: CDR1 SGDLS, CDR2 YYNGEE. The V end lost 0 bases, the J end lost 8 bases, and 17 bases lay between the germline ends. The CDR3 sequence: CASSVAPIGTGEKLFF. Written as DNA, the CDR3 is TGTGCCAGCAGCGTAGCTCCGATAGGGACTGGGGAAAAACTGTTTTTT.

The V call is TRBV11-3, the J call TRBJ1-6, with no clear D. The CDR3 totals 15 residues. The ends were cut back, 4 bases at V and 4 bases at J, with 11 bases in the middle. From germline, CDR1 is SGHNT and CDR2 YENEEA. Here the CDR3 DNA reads TGTGCCAGCAGCTCTCCGGGTGGTTATAATTCACCCCTCCACTTT. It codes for CASSSPGGYNSPLHF.

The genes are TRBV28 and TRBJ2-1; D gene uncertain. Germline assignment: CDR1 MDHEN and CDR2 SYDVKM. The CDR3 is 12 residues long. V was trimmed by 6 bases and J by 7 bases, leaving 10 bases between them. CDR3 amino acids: CASSSLPNEQFF. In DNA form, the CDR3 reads TGTGCCAGCAGCTCCCTCCCGAATGAGCAGTTCTTC.